The 30 T cell receptor beta chains in this list originate from one sample, sequenced in a study of cytomegalovirus exposure and HLA in healthy donors. With 60 Vbeta and 13 Jbeta primers, the PCR was carried out. Here immunoSEQ multiplex PCR was the method, and the copy in TCRdb shows in-frame clones only, minus some. Of about 200,000 clones in the sample, around 80% were seen once. Sequences were obtained from PBMCs. The origin of the receptors is a man aged 50 to 59 in good health and CMV-seronegative.

The rearrangement links TRBV6-1 to TRBJ2-7; TRBD2 is a possible D gene (6 bases). This CDR3 comprises 13 residues. Trimming cost V 7 bases and J 6 bases, with 16 bases left between them. The germline gives CDR1 MNHNS, CDR2 SASEGT. CDR3 region: CASIQRGYGEQYF. The DNA of the CDR3 is TGTGCCAGCATCCAACGGGGGTATGGCGAGCAGTACTTC.

The chain joins TRBV18 to TRBJ2-3; the match to TRBD2 covers 8 bases. This CDR3 is 15 amino acids long. The V gene end was trimmed by 4 bases and the J gene end by 3 bases; junction bases not matched to a gene: 6. CDR1 is KGHSH and CDR2 is LQKENI in the germline V gene. CDR3 bases: TGTGCCAGCTCACGAGCGGGAGTGGGGACAGATACGCAGTATTTT. Its translation: CASSRAGVGTDTQYF.

The J gene is TRBJ2-7, the V gene TRBV2; 12 bases are a match to TRBD2. In germline, CDR1 is SNHLY, CDR2 FYNNEI. V gave up 6 bases and J gave up 5 bases; unmatched junction bases: 11. The length of the CDR3 is 16 residues. CDR3 sequence (DNA): TGTGCCAGCAGCCACCCCCTAGCGGGAGGGCTGAACGAGCAGTACTTC. Its protein is CASSHPLAGGLNEQYF. The whole variable domain, remainder taken from reference TRBV2 and TRBJ2-7, is EPEVTQTPSHQVTQMGQEVILRCVPISNHLYFYWYRQILGQKVEFLVSFYNNEISEKSEIFDDQFSVERPDGSNFTLKIRSTKLEDSAMYFCASSHPLAGGLNEQYFGPGTRLTVT.

This chain links TRBV15 with TRBJ2-1, with D perhaps matching TRBD2 (5 bases). V dropped 2 bases and J dropped 14 bases, with 16 bases sitting between them. The CDR3 consists of 13 residues. CDR1 is LNHNV and CDR2 is YYDKDF in the germline V gene (reference sequence). CDR3 sequence reads: CATSRWPGSMEFF. The DNA for the CDR3 is TGTGCCACCAGCAGATGGCCGGGATCTATGGAGTTCTTC.

This chain connects TRBV25-1 to TRBJ2-1, with D possibly being TRBD2 (5 bases). The CDR3 loop spans 14 amino acids. V lost 5 bases, J lost 4 bases, and 12 bases lay in between. Germline V gives CDR1 MGHDK, CDR2 SYGVNS. CDR3 sequence reads: CASSPHQRYNEQFF. CDR3 DNA: TGTGCCAGCAGTCCCCACCAGCGGTACAATGAGCAGTTCTTC.

This rearrangement joins TRBV19 to TRBJ2-3; possibly TRBD2 for D (5 bases). V shed 5 bases and J shed 0 bases, with 9 bases lying between them. CDR1 is LNHDA and CDR2 is SQIVND in the germline V gene (reference sequence). This CDR3 comprises 14 residues. This CDR3 reads CASSSGLSTDTQYF. Here the CDR3 DNA reads TGTGCCAGTAGTTCGGGATTAAGCACAGATACGCAGTATTTT.

The J gene is TRBJ2-6, the V gene TRBV6-5, with D possibly TRBD2 on 6 matching bases. CDR3 length: 15 amino acids. The V gene lost 8 bases and the J gene lost 2 bases, with 13 bases spanning the gap. Germline V gene sequence: CDR1 MNHEY, CDR2 SVGAGI. The CDR3 DNA reads as TGTGCCAGCCGAGGGACTGCCGCTGGGGCCAACGTCCTGACTTTC. Encoded protein: CASRGTAAGANVLTF.

This clone was counted only a few times. V usage is TRBV7-3 and J usage is TRBJ1-1; perhaps TRBD1 as D (6 bases). This CDR3 contains 15 residues. V dropped 5 bases and J dropped 2 bases, with 15 bases sitting between them. Germline V lookup: CDR1 SGHTA, CDR2 FQGTGA. The chain's CDR3 is CASSAPGHTNTEAFF. CDR3 nucleotide sequence: TGTGCCAGCAGCGCCCCGGGACACACTAACACTGAAGCTTTCTTT.

This clone was seen a single time. This chain joins TRBV28 and TRBJ2-7; D may be TRBD2 (6 bases). V was pared by 1 base and J by 6 bases, with 10 bases between. The CDR3 runs to 13 residues. From germline, CDR1 is MDHEN and CDR2 SYDVKM. CDR3 sequence: CASSLSGLTEQYF. The CDR3 nucleotides read TGTGCCAGCAGTTTATCGGGACTCACCGAGCAGTACTTC.

The rearrangement joins TRBV6-5 to TRBJ2-1; 9 bases line up with TRBD1. Germline CDR1 reads MNHEY; CDR2 reads SVGAGI. The CDR3 extends over 14 amino acids. With V trimmed by 5 bases and J by 5 bases, 4 bases remained unmatched. The CDR3 coding sequence is TGTGCCAGCAGTCGGGACAGGGAGAACAATGAGCAGTTCTTC. The encoded protein is CASSRDRENNEQFF.

The CDR3 DNA sequence: TGCGCCAGCAGCTACCGGGACAGGGACGCAGATACGCAGTATTTT. This encodes CASSYRDRDADTQYF. The chain uses TRBV5-1 and TRBJ2-3, with 9 bases that match TRBD1. Trimming cost V 3 bases and J 4 bases; bases outside gene matches: 6. This CDR3 contains 15 residues. Germline CDR1 and CDR2: SGHRS and YFSETQ.

V gene TRBV30 combines with J gene TRBJ1-6; possibly TRBD1 for D (5 bases). Trimming took off 0 bases at V and 10 bases at J, with 19 bases between the two ends. Germline values: CDR1 GTSNPN, CDR2 SVGIG (reference sequence). The CDR3 sequence is 16 residues long. CDR3 in amino acids: CAWSVKAGNEESPLHF. CDR3 in DNA: TGTGCCTGGAGTGTAAAGGCAGGGAATGAGGAATCACCCCTCCACTTT.

The chain uses TRBV2 and TRBJ2-7; 8 bases map to TRBD1. The CDR3 sequence is 13 residues long. Germline CDR1 is SNHLY and CDR2 is FYNNEI. The trim removed 7 bases at V and 4 bases at J, leaving 6 bases unmatched. Written as DNA, the CDR3 is TGTGCCAGCATAACAGGGGGTTTTTACGAGCAGTACTTC. Translating it yields CASITGGFYEQYF.

The chain employs TRBV28 and TRBJ1-6; 7 nucleotides agree with TRBD1. The CDR3 is 13 amino acids. The trim removed 7 bases at V and 9 bases at J, leaving 6 bases unmatched. The germline gives CDR1 MDHEN, CDR2 SYDVKM. The CDR3 reads CASKQGDGSPLHF. The CDR3 bases are TGTGCCAGCAAGCAGGGGGATGGTTCACCCCTCCACTTT.

The chain is built from TRBV27 and TRBJ2-7; 8 bases fit TRBD2. The germline gives CDR1 MNHEY, CDR2 SMNVEV (reference sequence). With V trimmed by 3 bases and J by 7 bases, 8 bases remained unmatched. This CDR3 has 14 amino acids. For the CDR3, the DNA is TGTGCCAGCAGTTTGTCGAGCGGGGGTGGAGAGCAGTACTTC. Its protein product is CASSLSSGGGEQYF.

The V gene is TRBV6-8, the J gene TRBJ2-5; D possibly corresponds to TRBD2 (6 bases). The assigned J gene may be wrong: the sequence end matches TRBJ2-7 better. CDR1 and CDR2 from the germline V gene are MNHGY and SAAAGT. This CDR3 region has 15 residues. In nucleotides, the CDR3 is TGTGCCAGCAGTTACGAAGGAGGGACCACATACGAGCAGTACTTC. Its translation: CASSYEGGTTYEQYF.

The rearrangement links TRBV6-4 to TRBJ2-7; TRBD1 matches at 10 bases. This CDR3 comprises 16 residues. V was clipped by 4 bases and J by 4 bases; unmatched bases: 10. From germline, CDR1 is MRHNA and CDR2 SNTAGT. In nucleotides, the CDR3 is TGTGCCAGCAGTGTAATTGGGGGACAGGGGATTTACGAGCAGTACTTC. Protein sequence: CASSVIGGQGIYEQYF.

The chain couples TRBV9 to TRBJ2-3; TRBD1 matches at 8 bases. V dropped 0 bases and J dropped 3; count of bases not matched to a gene: 3. The CDR3 sequence is 15 residues long. Germline-derived CDR1 and CDR2 are SGDLS and YYNGEE. The CDR3 DNA reads as TGTGCCAGCAGCGTAGACGACAGGGGAACAGATACGCAGTATTTT. Its translation is CASSVDDRGTDTQYF.

V usage is TRBV4-1 and J usage is TRBJ1-4; D is ambiguous. The CDR3 runs to 17 residues. Germline V gene sequence: CDR1 MGHRA, CDR2 YSYEKL. V shed 2 bases and J shed 2 bases, with 15 bases lying between them. For the CDR3, the DNA is TGCGCCAGCAGCCAACTCGGGGAGGGATCGACTAATGAAAAACTGTTTTTT. The encoded protein is CASSQLGEGSTNEKLFF.

This chain links TRBV6-1 with TRBJ1-4; 9 positions agree with TRBD1. The CDR3 has 15 amino acids. The germline V gene has CDR1 MNHNS and CDR2 SASEGT. V lost 4 bases and J lost 7; bases outside the gene matches: 7. For the CDR3, the DNA is TGTGCCAGCAGTGGCGCCGGGACAGGGACTGAAAAACTGTTTTTT. Translation gives CASSGAGTGTEKLFF.

V is TRBV18 and J is TRBJ2-1; D perhaps matches TRBD2 (6 bases). Germline V gene lookup returns CDR1 KGHSH and CDR2 LQKENI. This CDR3 is built from 13 residues. The V gene lost 4 bases and the J gene lost 9 bases, with 13 bases spanning the gap. The CDR3 DNA reads as TGTGCCAGCTCACGAGGAGGGGCTGGTGAGCAGTTCTTC. This encodes CASSRGGAGEQFF.

The chain uses TRBV7-3 and TRBJ2-2, with TRBD2 identical over 8 bases. CDR1 and CDR2 from the germline V gene are SGHTA and FQGTGA. This CDR3 region has 16 residues. V lost 5 bases and J lost 5; bases outside the gene matches: 10. The CDR3 DNA reads TGTGCCAGCAGCGGTACTAGCGGTCGAAGGACCGGGGAGCTGTTTTTT. Translated: CASSGTSGRRTGELFF.

J is TRBJ2-7 and V is TRBV5-8; 7 bases map to TRBD1. This CDR3 has 11 amino acids. The junction had 3 bases not matched to a gene; V was cut back by 3 bases and J by 9 bases. Per germline, CDR1 SGHTS and CDR2 YDEGEE. The CDR3 protein is CASSWGQRQYF. The CDR3 coding sequence is TGTGCCAGCAGCTGGGGACAGCGGCAGTACTTC.

The chain recombines TRBV7-8 with TRBJ2-1; 7 nucleotides match TRBD2. This CDR3 contains 16 residues. The V segment lost 1 base and the J segment 0 bases; nucleotides outside the gene matches: 3. In germline, CDR1 is SGHVS, CDR2 FQNEAQ. The CDR3 region has the DNA TGTGCCAGCAGCTTAGGGCGGGAGAGCTCCTACAATGAGCAGTTCTTC. Its protein product is CASSLGRESSYNEQFF.

This chain connects TRBV7-2 to TRBJ2-3; D gene ambiguous. Germline CDR1 SGHTA, CDR2 FQGNSA. With 1 base removed from V and 0 bases from J, the gap between germline ends came to 8 bases. This CDR3 region has 15 residues. CDR3 residues: CASSLDGSSTDTQYF. The CDR3 bases are TGTGCCAGCAGCTTAGATGGCTCTAGCACAGATACGCAGTATTTT.

This rearrangement joins TRBV27 to TRBJ2-3, with a possible D match to TRBD1 (5 bases). Germline CDR1 MNHEY, CDR2 SMNVEV (reference sequence). V dropped 4 bases and J dropped 4 bases, with 6 bases sitting between them. There are 12 residues in the CDR3. The CDR3 here is CASSSGSDTQYF. CDR3 DNA sequence: TGTGCCAGCAGTTCAGGGTCAGATACGCAGTATTTT.

The gene calls are TRBV28 and TRBJ2-1; D gene ambiguous. Germline V lookup: CDR1 MDHEN, CDR2 SYDVKM. Trimming took off 6 bases at V and 1 base at J, with 13 bases between the two ends. The CDR3 runs 15 residues. CDR3 bases: TGTGCCAGCAGCCCTGCTAGGCAATCCTACAATGAGCAGTTCTTC. It translates to CASSPARQSYNEQFF.

The rearrangement joins TRBV4-1 to TRBJ1-5, with D tentatively TRBD1 (6 bases). This CDR3 comprises 15 residues. Germline assignment: CDR1 MGHRA and CDR2 YSYEKL. Deletions cut 1 base from V and 2 bases from J, with 9 bases between. The CDR3 nucleotides read TGCGCCAGCAGCCAAGTTTCAGGGGGCAATCAGCCCCAGCATTTT. Translation gives CASSQVSGGNQPQHF.

The V call is TRBV7-9, the J call TRBJ1-4; 7 nucleotides agree with TRBD1. Germline values: CDR1 SEHNR, CDR2 FQNEAQ (reference sequence). The V gene end was trimmed by 5 bases and the J gene end by 7 bases; junction bases not matched to a gene: 4. This CDR3 is 13 amino acids long. The CDR3, as DNA: TGTGCCAGCAGCCGCGGACAGGCTGAAAAACTGTTTTTT. This sequence encodes CASSRGQAEKLFF.

The genes are TRBV5-1 and TRBJ1-4, with a tentative D call TRBD1 (5 bases). V lost 4 bases to trimming and J lost 12 bases, with 10 bases between them. The CDR3 length is 11 residues. CDR1 is SGHRS, CDR2 YFSETQ, per germline. CDR3 protein: CASSDGGELFF. Here the CDR3 DNA reads TGCGCCAGCAGCGACGGGGGGGAACTGTTTTTT.